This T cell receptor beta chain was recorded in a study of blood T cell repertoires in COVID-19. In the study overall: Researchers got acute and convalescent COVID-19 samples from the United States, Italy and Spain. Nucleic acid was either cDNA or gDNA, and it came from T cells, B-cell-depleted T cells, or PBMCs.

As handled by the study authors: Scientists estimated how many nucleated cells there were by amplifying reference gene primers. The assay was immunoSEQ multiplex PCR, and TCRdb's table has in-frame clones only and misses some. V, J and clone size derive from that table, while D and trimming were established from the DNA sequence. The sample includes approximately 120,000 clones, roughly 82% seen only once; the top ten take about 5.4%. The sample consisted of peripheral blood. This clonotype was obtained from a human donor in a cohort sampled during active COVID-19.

The CDR3, as DNA: TGTGCCAGCAGTTCGGCCTACGAGCAGTACTTC. Residues: CASSSAYEQYF. This chain joins TRBV12-3 or TRBV12-4 and TRBJ2-7; D is unresolved. With 4 bases removed from V and 2 bases from J, the gap between germline ends came to 3 bases. This CDR3 spans 11 amino acids.